This T cell receptor beta chain comes out of a study of glioma-infiltrating T cells after dendritic cell vaccination. Sequencing was performed with immunoSEQ multiplex PCR; in TCRdb, only in-frame clones are kept and a portion is missing. Among approximately 90,000 clones, approximately 81% were seen once, and the ten largest hold around 2.9%. Selection required adequate fresh-frozen tumor tissue plus more than two years' survival data. V was pared by 0 bases and J by 7 bases, with 7 bases of the junction left unmatched. This CDR3 spans 15 amino acids. Germline CDR1 reads MNHEY; CDR2 reads SVGAGI. The sequences come from blood, collected before dendritic cell vaccination. The clonotype was recovered from a human donor with glioblastoma. The V and J genes are TRBV6-5 and TRBJ2-7; TRBD1 aligns across 9 bases. Here the CDR3 DNA reads TGTGCCAGCAGTTACTCCTTACAGGGGGCGAGGGAGCAGTACTTC. Its translation: CASSYSLQGAREQYF.